Listed below are T cell receptor beta chains from one sample, sequenced in a study of blood T cell repertoires in COVID-19. Sequencing was performed with immunoSEQ multiplex PCR; in TCRdb, only in-frame clones are kept and a portion is missing. The top ten hold about an eighth of the sample, which has around 190,000 clones, more than 60% seen once. Material: peripheral blood. The receptor source for this set is a woman aged 45-59 years with acute or convalescent COVID-19. Each CDR3 is given with its conserved first and last residue. Fields, in order: V gene, J gene, CDR3 protein.

v_call: TRBV9; j_call: TRBJ2-2; cdr3_aa: CASSPVTGSARELFF
v_call: TRBV6-5; j_call: TRBJ2-1; cdr3_aa: CASSYPSGGKYEQFF
v_call: TRBV29-1; j_call: TRBJ1-2; cdr3_aa: CSVPGGTGGNYGYTF
v_call: TRBV12-5; j_call: TRBJ2-3; cdr3_aa: CASGFGGSWADTQYF
v_call: TRBV10-2; j_call: TRBJ2-2; cdr3_aa: CASSGTSRTGELFF
v_call: TRBV6-5; j_call: TRBJ1-2; cdr3_aa: CASSGFQGVDGYTF
v_call: TRBV27; j_call: TRBJ2-5; cdr3_aa: CASSLFSIPGVHETQYF
v_call: TRBV29-1; j_call: TRBJ2-3; cdr3_aa: CSATYGTSGSTDTQYF
v_call: TRBV10-3; j_call: TRBJ1-4; cdr3_aa: CATSNPQGIREKLFF
v_call: TRBV19; j_call: TRBJ1-2; cdr3_aa: CASRNRGGDYGYTF
v_call: TRBV28; j_call: TRBJ1-2; cdr3_aa: CASSLAGLYGYTF
v_call: TRBV28; j_call: TRBJ2-4; cdr3_aa: CASSLEGQGLIQYF
v_call: TRBV4-3; j_call: TRBJ2-7; cdr3_aa: CASSQDQGRAEQYF
v_call: TRBV11-2; j_call: TRBJ2-7; cdr3_aa: CASSLGQVGEQYF
v_call: TRBV28; j_call: TRBJ1-6; cdr3_aa: CASSPPQSPLHF
v_call: TRBV18; j_call: TRBJ1-1; cdr3_aa: CASSPIGEQAFF
v_call: TRBV4-3; j_call: TRBJ2-2; cdr3_aa: CASSQDSGTETYTGELFF
v_call: TRBV11-2; j_call: TRBJ2-7; cdr3_aa: CASSPPTGFYEQYF
v_call: TRBV15; j_call: TRBJ2-2; cdr3_aa: CATSRTGSSTGELFF
v_call: TRBV10-3; j_call: TRBJ1-6; cdr3_aa: CAISGQNNSPLHF
v_call: TRBV10-3; j_call: TRBJ2-3; cdr3_aa: CAISSPLAGVYTDTQYF
v_call: TRBV19; j_call: TRBJ2-1; cdr3_aa: CASSIGRQPPLQFF
v_call: TRBV3-1/TRBV3-2; j_call: TRBJ1-3; cdr3_aa: CASSHASSGNTIYF
v_call: TRBV6-5; j_call: TRBJ1-1; cdr3_aa: CASSRLVEGNTEAFF
v_call: TRBV19; j_call: TRBJ2-7; cdr3_aa: CASSMRAQRGTYEQYF
v_call: TRBV6-6; j_call: TRBJ1-1; cdr3_aa: CASRTIMNTEAFF
v_call: TRBV28; j_call: TRBJ1-5; cdr3_aa: CASSRRQVGNQPQHF
v_call: TRBV24-1; j_call: TRBJ2-3; cdr3_aa: CATSEPTGPRRYF
v_call: TRBV12-2; j_call: TRBJ1-2; cdr3_aa: CASRLYRDRGVDGYTF
v_call: TRBV7-8; j_call: TRBJ2-1; cdr3_aa: CASSATSWNEQFF
v_call: TRBV10-1; j_call: TRBJ1-1; cdr3_aa: CASSESRDRAAFF
v_call: TRBV27; j_call: TRBJ2-7; cdr3_aa: CASSKSSGLPYEQYF
v_call: TRBV10-1; j_call: TRBJ2-1; cdr3_aa: CASGGERDNEQFF
v_call: TRBV5-1; j_call: TRBJ2-3; cdr3_aa: CASSLGDSTDTQYF
v_call: TRBV6-5; j_call: TRBJ2-7; cdr3_aa: CASSPRQGRDEQYF
v_call: TRBV9; j_call: TRBJ1-1; cdr3_aa: CASSERGDRPPNTEAFF
v_call: TRBV29-1; j_call: TRBJ1-3; cdr3_aa: CSVGAGIGNTIYF
v_call: TRBV27; j_call: TRBJ1-6; cdr3_aa: CASSPTGLLTPNSPLHF
v_call: TRBV6-5; j_call: TRBJ1-2; cdr3_aa: CASISSGTGSDGYTF
v_call: TRBV7-9; j_call: TRBJ2-7; cdr3_aa: CASSSESRDSRYEQYF
v_call: TRBV9; j_call: TRBJ2-3; cdr3_aa: CASSSPRVRRTDTQYF
v_call: TRBV7-2; j_call: TRBJ2-1; cdr3_aa: CASSLTRGDEQFF
v_call: TRBV6-5; j_call: TRBJ2-1; cdr3_aa: CASSLLALSYNEQFF
v_call: TRBV6-2/TRBV6-3; j_call: TRBJ1-2; cdr3_aa: CASSYPGQNYGYTF
v_call: TRBV6-2/TRBV6-3; j_call: TRBJ2-7; cdr3_aa: CASSYGTSSTYEQYF
v_call: TRBV11-2; j_call: TRBJ2-3; cdr3_aa: CASSASGTGRTDTQYF
v_call: TRBV7-9; j_call: TRBJ1-1; cdr3_aa: CASSLGQGRRNTEAFF
v_call: TRBV5-1; j_call: TRBJ2-3; cdr3_aa: CASRRAPTDTQYF
v_call: TRBV28; j_call: TRBJ1-1; cdr3_aa: CASSLFPESAGSTEAFF
v_call: TRBV4-3; j_call: TRBJ2-1; cdr3_aa: CASSQEQHSYNEQFF
v_call: TRBV13; j_call: TRBJ2-5; cdr3_aa: CASSSSGTSGRWTQYF
v_call: TRBV7-2; j_call: TRBJ2-5; cdr3_aa: CASSLEHGGRTQYF
v_call: TRBV6-5; j_call: TRBJ2-2; cdr3_aa: CASSSGPGGGELFF
v_call: TRBV27; j_call: TRBJ2-1; cdr3_aa: CASSASSGRAPGQFF
v_call: TRBV5-1; j_call: TRBJ1-2; cdr3_aa: CASSTLQGAHGYTF
v_call: TRBV29-1; j_call: TRBJ2-1; cdr3_aa: CSGRDRGGYNEQFF